This is a list of T cell receptor beta chains from one sample in a study of radiation and T cells in renal cell carcinoma. Some clones are missing from TCRdb's copy, which holds only in-frame ones; the method was immunoSEQ multiplex PCR. The table has some 44,000 clones, 70% to 85% seen once; the top ten hold less than 35%. Sequences were derived from blood, sampled from a patient whose treatment included radiotherapy and nephrectomy. The source is a woman aged 70 to 79 with renal cell carcinoma. Both conserved end residues are part of each CDR3. D genes are given only for firm matches. Size is omitted from some rows. Given values are once, few, many or a class for expanded clones.

CDR3aa	CDR3nt	abundance	j_gene	v_gene	d_gene
CASKGQGRSEQFF	TGTGCCAGTAAGGGACAGGGCCGTAGTGAGCAGTTCTTC	once	TRBJ2-1	TRBV19	TRBD1
CASSQGLAGGRSTDTQYF	TGTGCCAGCAGCCAGGGACTAGCGGGGGGGCGGAGCACAGATACGCAGTATTTT	NA	TRBJ2-3	TRBV7-8	TRBD2
CASSIQGMNTEAFF	TGCGCCAGCAGCATACAGGGGATGAACACTGAAGCTTTCTTT	NA	TRBJ1-1	TRBV5-1	TRBD1
CASSFMGLGKAEQFF	TGCGCCAGCAGCTTTATGGGACTAGGTAAGGCTGAGCAGTTCTTC	once	TRBJ2-1	TRBV5-1	TRBD2
CASSPSIAKNIQYF	TGTGCCAGCAGTCCCTCCATAGCCAAAAACATTCAGTACTTC	NA	TRBJ2-4	TRBV6-5	NA
CASSKGGGNYGYTF	TGTGCCAGCAGCAAAGGAGGAGGTAACTATGGCTACACCTTC	NA	TRBJ1-2	TRBV21-1	NA
CASSLGTSGVEKLFF	TGTGCCAGCAGCTTAGGGACAAGCGGGGTGGAAAAACTGTTTTTT	NA	TRBJ1-4	TRBV7-9	NA
CASSLAGSSYNEQFF	TGTGCCAGCAGCTTAGCGGGGAGCTCCTACAATGAGCAGTTCTTC	NA	TRBJ2-1	TRBV7-2	NA
CASSLVLVSEAFF	TGTGCCAGCAGCCTCGTTCTGGTGTCTGAAGCTTTCTTT	few	TRBJ1-1	TRBV5-6	NA
CASSPSGLQYAGNTIYF	TGTGCCAGCTCACCCTCGGGCTTACAGTACGCTGGAAACACCATATATTTT	NA	TRBJ1-3	TRBV18	NA
CASSEWQGGGYTF	TGTGCCAGCAGTGAGTGGCAGGGGGGTGGCTACACCTTC	NA	TRBJ1-2	TRBV2	TRBD1
CASSLGPKEKLFF	TGTGCCAGCAGCTTGGGACCGAAGGAAAAACTGTTTTTT	NA	TRBJ1-4	TRBV5-5	NA
CASSLAPSGGASETQYF	TGCGCCAGCAGCTTGGCGCCTAGCGGGGGGGCTAGTGAGACCCAGTACTTC	NA	TRBJ2-5	TRBV5-1	TRBD2
CASSSGTSGRAIEQYF	TGTGCCAGCAGCTCAGGGACTAGCGGGAGGGCAATCGAGCAGTACTTC	NA	TRBJ2-7	TRBV7-2	TRBD2
CASSQGDGKGHYGYTF	TGTGCCAGCAGCCAAGGCGACGGAAAGGGGCACTATGGCTACACCTTC	many	TRBJ1-2	TRBV7-9	NA
CASSQVLAGSTDTQYF	TGTGCCAGCAGCCAAGTCCTAGCGGGTAGCACAGATACGCAGTATTTT	NA	TRBJ2-3	TRBV4-2	TRBD2
CAWSALETQYF	TGTGCCTGGAGTGCCTTGGAGACCCAGTACTTC	NA	TRBJ2-5	TRBV30	NA
CASSQPTSGSYEQYF	TGCGCCAGCAGCCAACCGACTAGCGGCTCCTACGAGCAGTACTTC	NA	TRBJ2-7	TRBV4-1	TRBD2
CASSERGRLINEQFF	TGTGCCAGCAGTGAGCGGGGGCGGCTCATCAATGAGCAGTTCTTC	NA	TRBJ2-1	TRBV2	NA
CSVGGVSVQTEQFF	TGCAGCGTAGGGGGAGTTAGCGTACAAACTGAGCAGTTCTTC	NA	TRBJ2-1	TRBV29-1	NA
CASSQSGTPGSGNTIYF	TGTGCCAGCAGCCAAAGCGGGACACCGGGCTCTGGAAACACCATATATTTT	NA	TRBJ1-3	TRBV7-9	NA
CASSPAGGAESYEQYF	TGTGCCAGCAGCCCCGCCGGAGGGGCGGAATCCTACGAGCAGTACTTC	NA	TRBJ2-7	TRBV5-4	NA
CASSLRTGSEKLFF	TGTGCCAGCAGCCTCCGGACAGGGAGTGAAAAACTGTTTTTT	NA	TRBJ1-4	TRBV13	TRBD1
CASSFSGDGYTF	TGTGCCAGCAGCTTCTCAGGGGATGGCTACACCTTC	NA	TRBJ1-2	TRBV7-9	NA
CASSSPGTGVTEAFF	TGTGCCAGCAGCTCCCCCGGGACAGGGGTCACTGAAGCTTTCTTT	NA	TRBJ1-1	TRBV7-8	TRBD1
CASFPGTSGKETQYF	TGTGCCAGTTTTCCCGGGACTAGCGGGAAAGAGACCCAGTACTTC	NA	TRBJ2-5	TRBV6-5	TRBD2
CAWSASSGNTIYF	TGTGCCTGGAGCGCGAGCTCTGGAAACACCATATATTTT	NA	TRBJ1-3	TRBV30	NA
CASSRGQGFAEQYF	TGTGCCAGCAGCCGGGGACAGGGGTTCGCCGAGCAGTACTTC	NA	TRBJ2-7	TRBV7-2	TRBD1
CASSGGGLAGEIYNEQFF	TGTGCCAGCAGCGGAGGAGGACTAGCGGGGGAGATATACAATGAGCAGTTCTTC	NA	TRBJ2-1	TRBV9	TRBD2
CASSVESRGLGGYTF	TGTGCCAGCAGCGTAGAATCAAGGGGCCTCGGGGGCTACACCTTC	NA	TRBJ1-2	TRBV9	NA
CASTVDGPLGANVLTF	TGTGCCAGCACCGTGGACGGACCTCTTGGGGCCAACGTCCTGACTTTC	NA	TRBJ2-6	TRBV9	NA
CASSPGVTEAFF	TGTGCCAGCTCACCAGGGGTCACTGAAGCTTTCTTT	NA	TRBJ1-1	TRBV18	NA